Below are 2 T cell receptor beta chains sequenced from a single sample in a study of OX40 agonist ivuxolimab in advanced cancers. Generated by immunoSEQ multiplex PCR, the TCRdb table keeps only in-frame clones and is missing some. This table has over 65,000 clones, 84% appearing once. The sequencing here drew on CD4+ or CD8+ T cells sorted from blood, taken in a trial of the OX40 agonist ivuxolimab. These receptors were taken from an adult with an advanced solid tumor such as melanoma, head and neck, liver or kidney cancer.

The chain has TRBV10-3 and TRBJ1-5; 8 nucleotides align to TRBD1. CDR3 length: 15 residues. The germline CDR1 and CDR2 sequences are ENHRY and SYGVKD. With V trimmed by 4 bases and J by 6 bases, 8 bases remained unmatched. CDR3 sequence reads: CAISVDRERIQPQHF. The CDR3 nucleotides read TGTGCCATCAGTGTGGACAGGGAACGGATTCAGCCCCAGCATTTT.

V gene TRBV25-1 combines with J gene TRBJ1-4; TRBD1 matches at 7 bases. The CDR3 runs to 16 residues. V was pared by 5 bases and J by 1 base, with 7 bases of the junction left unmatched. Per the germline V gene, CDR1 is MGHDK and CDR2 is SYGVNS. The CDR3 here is CASSSGGAVTNEKLFF. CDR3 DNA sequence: TGTGCCAGCAGTTCAGGGGGGGCGGTAACTAATGAAAAACTGTTTTTT.